Below, 16 T cell receptor beta chains from the same sample are listed, as sequenced in a study of blood T cell repertoires in COVID-19. Generated by immunoSEQ multiplex PCR, the TCRdb table keeps only in-frame clones and is missing some. Of 85,000 to 130,000 clones in the sample, roughly 89% are singletons; the top ten hold 5.7%. The specimen was peripheral blood. The receptors stem from a man in his 70s with acute or convalescent COVID-19.

The chain couples TRBV6-5 to TRBJ2-2; a possible D gene is TRBD1 (5 bases). CDR1 is MNHEY, CDR2 SVGAGI, per germline. There are 15 residues in the CDR3. V lost 7 bases and J lost 1, with 13 bases in between. The CDR3 DNA reads as TGTGCCAGCACTATCCAGGGCCTGAACACCGGGGAGCTGTTTTTT. Its translation: CASTIQGLNTGELFF.

The chain couples TRBV3-1 (or the pseudogene TRBV3-2) to TRBJ1-3, with a possible D match to TRBD1 (6 bases). Germline V gives CDR1 LGHDT, CDR2 YNNKEL (reference sequence). The V end lost 5 bases, the J end lost 3 bases, and 8 bases lay between the germline ends. This CDR3 comprises 13 residues. The DNA of the CDR3 is TGTGCCAGCAGCACAGGGAGTGGAAACACCATATATTTT. The encoded protein is CASSTGSGNTIYF.

The rearrangement uses TRBV18 and TRBJ1-1; maybe TRBD1 (6 bases). This CDR3 contains 15 residues. CDR1 and CDR2 (germline): KGHSH, LQKENI. V shed 6 bases and J shed 3 bases, with 17 bases lying between them. Written as DNA, the CDR3 is TGTGCCAGCTCCCCGCTAAAACAGGGAGACACTGAAGCTTTCTTT. This codes for CASSPLKQGDTEAFF.

This chain links TRBV3-1 (or the pseudogene TRBV3-2) with TRBJ2-7, with 8 bases identical to TRBD1. Germline V gives CDR1 LGHDT, CDR2 YNNKEL (reference sequence). Unmatched junction bases numbered 10, after V lost 1 base and J lost 5 bases. This CDR3 is built from 16 residues. In DNA, the CDR3 is TGTGCCAGCAGCCAAGCGGTCTGGGACAGGCCCCACGAGCAGTACTTC. It is translated as CASSQAVWDRPHEQYF.

The V call is TRBV7-9, the J call TRBJ1-2, with D uncertain. Germline V gene lookup returns CDR1 SEHNR and CDR2 FQNEAQ (reference sequence). The ends were cut back, 2 bases at V and 8 bases at J, with 9 bases in the middle. The CDR3 extends over 12 amino acids. The CDR3 DNA reads TGTGCCAGCAGCTTACGCGGGAAAGGCTACACCTTC. It yields the protein CASSLRGKGYTF.

The chain couples TRBV24-1 to TRBJ1-2, with 8 positions matching TRBD1. From germline, CDR1 is KGHDR and CDR2 SFDVKD. Trimming removed 9 bases from V and 6 bases from J; junction bases left unmatched: 11. CDR3 length equals 14 residues. CDR3 region: CATRGQGENHGYTF. The CDR3, as DNA: TGTGCCACCCGAGGACAGGGCGAGAACCATGGCTACACCTTC.

This chain links TRBV10-2 with TRBJ1-5, with 8 bases aligning to TRBD1. V shed 5 bases, J shed 6 bases, and the junction held 6 bases outside the gene matches. This CDR3 is 14 amino acids long. Germline-derived CDR1 and CDR2 are WSHSY and SAAADI. The CDR3 sequence: CASSIHRGSQPQHF. In nucleotides, the CDR3 is TGCGCCAGCAGTATCCACAGGGGGAGTCAGCCCCAGCATTTT.

The chain couples TRBV9 to TRBJ1-2, with a weak D call TRBD1 (5 bases). From germline, CDR1 is SGDLS and CDR2 YYNGEE. This CDR3 comprises 13 residues. V lost 0 bases and J 2 bases, leaving 5 bases between the germline ends. The CDR3 DNA reads as TGTGCCAGCAGCGTAGGACAGAACTATGGCTACACCTTC. Amino acid sequence: CASSVGQNYGYTF.

For the CDR3, the DNA is TGCGCCAGCAGCCAGGCCGGGACAGCCACCTATGGCTACACCTTC. Amino acids: CASSQAGTATYGYTF. The chain is built from TRBV4-1 and TRBJ1-2; TRBD1 matches 7 bases. The germline gives CDR1 MGHRA, CDR2 YSYEKL. This CDR3 is built from 15 residues. J lost 4 bases, V lost 3 bases, and 8 bases had no gene match.

In this sample, this clone turned up once. The chain has TRBV27 and TRBJ2-3; D is unclear. Trimming removed 1 base from V and 1 base from J, with 6 bases in between. The CDR3 consists of 14 residues. Per the germline V gene, CDR1 is MNHEY and CDR2 is SMNVEV (reference sequence). CDR3 DNA sequence: TGTGCCAGCAGTTTATGGCAGGGCACAGATACGCAGTATTTT. It specifies CASSLWQGTDTQYF.

The chain uses TRBV7-2 and TRBJ2-1, with 13 nucleotides matching TRBD2. Unmatched junction bases numbered 3, after V lost 9 bases and J lost 7 bases. Per germline, CDR1 SGHTA and CDR2 FQGNSA. The CDR3 extends over 13 amino acids. This chain's CDR3 is CASWTSGSNEQFF. Written as DNA, the CDR3 is TGTGCCAGTTGGACTAGCGGGAGTAATGAGCAGTTCTTC.

The gene calls are TRBV28 and TRBJ2-6; TRBD1 agrees at 7 bases. V lost 3 bases, J lost 5 bases, and 4 bases stayed unmatched. The CDR3 length is 15 residues. Germline-derived CDR1 and CDR2 are MDHEN and SYDVKM. CDR3 in DNA: TGTGCCAGCAGTTTGAACAGGGGTAGGGCCAACGTCCTGACTTTC. It encodes CASSLNRGRANVLTF. The entire variable domain, with the rest obtained from reference TRBV28 and TRBJ2-6, is as follows: DVKVTQSSRYLVKRTGEKVFLECVQDMDHENMFWYRQDPGLGLRLIYFSYDVKMKEKGDIPEGYSVSREKKERFSLILESASTNQTSMYLCASSLNRGRANVLTFGAGSRLTVL.

The chain recombines TRBV6-6 with TRBJ2-3; 7 nucleotides align to TRBD2. CDR3 length: 14 residues. With V trimmed by 7 bases and J by 3 bases, 7 bases remained unmatched. Germline CDR1 is MNHNY and CDR2 is SVGAGI (reference sequence). CDR3 DNA sequence: TGTGCCAGCACCGCGGGAGTTAAGACAGATACGCAGTATTTT. Its protein is CASTAGVKTDTQYF.

The V and J genes are TRBV11-3 and TRBJ1-1, with D tentatively TRBD1 (5 bases). The V and J ends lost 5 bases and 3 bases respectively, with 22 bases between them. The CDR3 is made up of 17 amino acids. CDR1 is SGHNT, CDR2 YENEEA, per germline. The CDR3 is CASSLPAAVAGYTEAFF. The DNA of the CDR3 is TGTGCCAGCAGCCTACCCGCCGCGGTGGCAGGGTACACTGAAGCTTTCTTT.

The chain uses TRBV7-8 and TRBJ1-1; D is ambiguous. Trimming shortened V by 1 base and J by 1 base, and 10 bases separated the two germline ends. The CDR3 is 15 amino acids. Germline CDR1 SGHVS, CDR2 FQNEAQ. The CDR3 is CASSLVPQSNTEAFF. CDR3 in DNA: TGTGCCAGCAGCTTAGTGCCCCAGTCGAACACTGAAGCTTTCTTT.

The chain's CDR3 is CASSFRKYYEQYF. CDR3 DNA sequence: TGTGCCAGCAGTTTCAGAAAATACTACGAGCAGTACTTC. V and J are TRBV27 and TRBJ2-7; the D is unclear. The CDR3 spans 13 residues. The germline V gene encodes CDR1 MNHEY and CDR2 SMNVEV (reference sequence). With 3 bases removed from V and 3 bases from J, the gap between germline ends came to 9 bases.